This T cell receptor beta chain derives from a study of blood T cell repertoires in COVID-19. The overall study: Acute-phase and convalescent COVID-19 samples originated in the United States, Italy and Spain. The analysed material was cDNA or gDNA that came from T cells, B-cell-depleted T cells, or PBMCs.

Between the trimmed V and J ends, which lost 3 bases and 1 base, there was a span of 20 bases. Germline V CDR1 and CDR2: SGHRS, YFSETQ. The CDR3 totals 17 residues. Recruited during active infection, patients (from Seattle) were subsequently followed longitudinally. Under the authors' procedure: Researchers report that nucleated cell counts were estimated from reference gene primer amplification. Repertoires were generated with immunoSEQ multiplex PCR, while TCRdb's copy carries only in-frame clones and drops some. The D gene and trimming were derived from the DNA, and the V and J assignments and clone size from that table. The sample records roughly 250,000 clones, 65% to 85% being singletons.

The sample consisted of peripheral blood. The J gene is TRBJ2-7, the V gene TRBV5-1; tentatively, D is TRBD1 (6 bases). The TCR sequence derives from a person aged 70 to 79 with COVID-19, enrolled during active disease. In DNA form, the CDR3 reads TGCGCCAGCAGCTCACAAACGTCAGGGGCCCGGTCCTACGAGCAGTACTTC. Its translation is CASSSQTSGARSYEQYF.